This entry describes one T cell receptor beta chain. This clonotype was observed at least ten times. No cognate antigen has been identified for it. Base qualities are missing; no much larger clone stands one base away. This sample was taken from a study of blood T cells in healthy people across ages (dated by TCRdb to the mid-2010s). Broadly, across the study: In model experiments, template switching captured roughly one uniquely barcoded TCR beta cDNA molecule for every two T cells. Age-related changes in TCR beta repertoire diversity were measured in the study by deep sequencing normalized with unique cDNA molecular identifiers. The donors were split into four age groups: young (average around 16 years), middle-aged (roughly 40), aged (over 55) and long-lived (roughly 86). To avoid experimental bias, donors of different ages were spread randomly across the sequencing lanes. The study analyzed two additional independent replicas of 1 million unique cDNA reads from the same blood draw for two donors, one aged 18 to 29 and one aged 80 or older. Overall results and qualifications from the work: There was a strong correlation between observed TCR beta diversity and the percentage of naive T cells measured by flow cytometry. Estimates of total diversity from one million sequenced T cells were regarded as lower bounds and underestimates. Because donor CMV infection status was unknown, age-related changes in expanded clonotypes were potentially confounded. Because profiling used bulk unsorted PBMCs, naive and antigen-experienced compartments could not be compared conclusively. Compared with the aged group, the long-lived group had more naive CD4+ T cells, fewer expanded clones and increased TCR diversity, suggesting age selection. As age increased, observed TCR beta diversity per million T cells dropped in a roughly linear way, and a significant reduction was already evident by age about 36.

Libraries were prepared through 5' RACE. Sequencing relied on an Illumina HiSeq 2500. A second PCR of about 7 to 12 cycles was performed with a sample-barcoded 5' primer and a J-beta primer mix. A unique molecular identifier was introduced onto each TCR beta cDNA molecule by a template-switch 5' adaptor carrying 12 random nucleotides. Each sample yielded at least 3 million CDR3-containing paired-end reads. First-strand cDNA was synthesized from all RNA with the Mint cDNA synthesis kit, primed by a TRBC-specific oligonucleotide. All cDNA was treated with uracil-DNA glycosylase and then went through a first 18-cycle PCR with the universal primers M1SS and BC2_uni_R. The authors' pipeline ran thus. Each sample was normalized by randomly selecting 1 million high-quality reads, each carrying a distinct molecular identifier. Reads sharing molecular identifiers were discarded rather than binned into consensus sequences. MiTCR, set to a Q25 quality threshold and the strictest error-elimination algorithm, was used for CDR3 identification, clonotype clustering and error correction. A nonparametric unseen species model using Euler transformation provided a lower-bound estimate of total TCR beta diversity. TCRdb trimmed the raw reads at Q25, called clones with MiXCR and kept productive beta chains. Each entry is one CDR3 protein sequence, shown with its most common DNA and genes. Here the V and J calls rest on TCRdb's processing, not on the authors' analysis. Counted in this sample were about 1.1 million distinct CDR3 sequences; roughly two fifths of them appeared once. Around 12% of the sample goes to the ten largest clones.

The CDR3 numbers 13 residues from cysteine through phenylalanine. Only the CDR3 DNA is retained, 39 bases long and in frame from the first base. A distance of 5 bases separates the germline ends of V and J, which lose 3 bases and 0 bases respectively. CDR1 and CDR2 (SGHAT, FQDESV) derive from the germline V gene (reference sequence). The donors were under 40 Caucasian individuals from Russia, aged roughly 6 to 90 years, who were systemically healthy. Each donor gave approximately 9.3 milliliters of peripheral blood, collected into EDTA-treated Vacutainer tubes. Ficoll-Paque density-gradient centrifugation was used to isolate PBMCs, with at least 6 million obtained per sample. Trizol reagent was used to extract total RNA from PBMCs, with at least 5 micrograms per sample. The percentages of naive CD45RAhigh/CD27high T cells were determined by flow cytometry on a PBMC aliquot from every donor.

The receptor chain draws on TRBV11-1 and TRBJ2-5; the D gene remains uncertain. This clonotype was obtained from a man aged 18-30 years in good health. The sequenced sample consisted of blood. The nucleotides read TGTGCCAGCAGCTTGAGTGACCAAGAGACCCAGTACTTC. Translation gives CASSLSDQETQYF.